One sample yielded the 23 T cell receptor beta chains listed below, sequenced in a study of shared clonotypes between healthy human individuals. The table came from immunoSEQ multiplex PCR; TCRdb's copy has only in-frame clones and leaves some out. The table records 330,000 or so clones, around 70% of them present only once. Sequenced sample: memory CD4+ T cells sorted from blood. Subset in this sample: CD45RA-negative fraction. Receptors originate from a man younger than 45 in good health.

Concerning this clone itself: Other nucleotide sequences in the sample specify the same CDR3. The chain has TRBV28 and TRBJ2-7; D perhaps matches TRBD1 (6 bases). Germline-derived CDR1 and CDR2 are MDHEN and SYDVKM. The length of the CDR3 is 13 residues. Trimming shortened V by 8 bases and J by 0 bases, and 11 bases separated the two germline ends. The CDR3 spells CASWGQGSYEQYF. CDR3 nucleotides: TGTGCCAGCTGGGGGCAGGGCTCCTACGAGCAGTACTTC.

The gene calls are TRBV4-1 and TRBJ2-5; D remains unclear. Trimming pared 4 bases from V and 4 bases from J, leaving 10 bases between. CDR1 and CDR2 from the germline V gene are MGHRA and YSYEKL. The CDR3 extends over 13 amino acids. This CDR3 is CASSRLWGETQYF. CDR3 in DNA: TGCGCCAGCAGCCGATTATGGGGAGAGACCCAGTACTTC.

The rearrangement uses TRBV7-6 and TRBJ2-7; 7 nucleotides align to TRBD2. The CDR3 consists of 14 residues. Trimming cost V 4 bases and J 3 bases; bases outside gene matches: 6. In germline, CDR1 is SGHVS, CDR2 FNYEAQ. The CDR3 DNA reads as TGTGCCAGCAGCTCCAAGGCGGGAGACTACGAGCAGTACTTC. The encoded protein is CASSSKAGDYEQYF. The full variable domain, with the rest looked up from reference TRBV7-6 and TRBJ2-7, is GAGVSQSPRYKVTKRGQDVALRCDPISGHVSLYWYRQALGQGPEFLTYFNYEAQQDKSGLPNDRFSAERPEGSISTLTIQRTEQRDSAMYRCASSSKAGDYEQYFGPGTRLTVT.

The chain joins TRBV6-5 to TRBJ2-1, with D perhaps matching TRBD2 (7 bases). The V gene's germline CDR1 is MNHEY and CDR2 SVGAGI. V was cut by 2 bases and J by 5 bases, with 16 bases left in between. The CDR3 runs to 16 residues. The CDR3 nucleotides are TGTGCCAGCAGTTACAAAACAGGGACTATCAACAATGAGCAGTTCTTC. As protein: CASSYKTGTINNEQFF.

The chain links TRBV10-2 to TRBJ2-5; 11 bases agree with TRBD2. The CDR3 is 16 residues long. Germline V gene data show CDR1 as WSHSY and CDR2 as SAAADI. Trimming removed 9 bases from V and 3 bases from J; junction bases left unmatched: 12. The CDR3 protein is CASEPRGLAGEETQYF. The DNA of the CDR3 is TGCGCCAGTGAACCCCGTGGACTAGCGGGCGAAGAGACCCAGTACTTC.

V gene TRBV9 combines with J gene TRBJ2-5; 8 bases match TRBD2. The CDR3 covers 16 residues. CDR1 is SGDLS, CDR2 YYNGEE, per germline. The V segment lost 0 bases and the J segment 1 base; nucleotides outside the gene matches: 5. CDR3 protein: CASSVEAGGLQETQYF. For the CDR3, the DNA is TGTGCCAGCAGCGTAGAGGCGGGAGGTCTCCAAGAGACCCAGTACTTC.

The table lists this clone with a few counts. The chain couples TRBV4-3 to TRBJ2-7; perhaps TRBD1 as D (6 bases). CDR1 is LGHNA and CDR2 is YSLEER in the germline V gene. The V end was cut by 0 bases, the J end by 6 bases, with 15 bases between. CDR3 size: 15 residues. The CDR3 DNA reads as TGCGCCAGCAGCCAAGAAGCACTCGCAGGGGCCGAGCAGTACTTC. Residues: CASSQEALAGAEQYF.

The chain is built from TRBV27 and TRBJ2-3; the D is unclear. The CDR3 sequence is 15 residues long. Trimming left V 3 bases short and J 11 bases short, with 21 bases between. In germline, CDR1 is MNHEY, CDR2 SMNVEV (reference sequence). CDR3 loop: CASSFRQVGEKLQYF. CDR3 coding DNA: TGTGCCAGCAGTTTTCGGCAAGTTGGGGAAAAATTGCAGTATTTT.

V and J are TRBV19 and TRBJ2-4; D is ambiguous. The CDR3 contains 13 residues. V dropped 3 bases and J dropped 9 bases, with 12 bases sitting between them. Germline V gene lookup returns CDR1 LNHDA and CDR2 SQIVND (reference sequence). The CDR3 region is CASSIGRSPIQYF. The CDR3 DNA sequence: TGTGCCAGTAGTATTGGCAGGAGTCCCATTCAGTACTTC.

V and J are TRBV20-1 and TRBJ2-5, with D uncertain. The CDR3 length is 11 residues. V was shortened by 6 bases and J by 4 bases, with 9 bases between the two germline ends. Germline V CDR1 and CDR2: DFQATT, SNEGSKA (reference sequence). The CDR3: CSAIGAETQYF. CDR3 DNA sequence: TGCAGTGCAATTGGAGCAGAGACCCAGTACTTC.

The chain carries TRBV5-1 and TRBJ2-7, with D tentatively TRBD1 (5 bases). CDR3 size: 14 residues. Trimming shortened V by 0 bases and J by 3 bases, and 10 bases separated the two germline ends. Looked up from germline, CDR1 is SGHRS and CDR2 is YFSETQ. In DNA, the CDR3 is TGCGCCAGCAGCTTGGATCAGGGTTACTACGAGCAGTACTTC. It yields the protein CASSLDQGYYEQYF.

This chain connects TRBV7-2 to TRBJ1-5, with D tentatively TRBD1 (5 bases). Germline V gene sequence: CDR1 SGHTA, CDR2 FQGNSA. V lost 5 bases, J lost 1 base, and 12 bases lay in between. The length of the CDR3 is 15 residues. This CDR3 reads CASSQAQGSNQPQHF. In nucleotides, the CDR3 is TGTGCCAGCAGCCAAGCTCAGGGAAGCAATCAGCCCCAGCATTTT.

Ten or more counts support this clone. V gene TRBV15 combines with J gene TRBJ2-1; a possible D gene is TRBD1 (5 bases). Germline V gene lookup returns CDR1 LNHNV and CDR2 YYDKDF (reference sequence). The length of the CDR3 is 14 residues. V was shortened by 4 bases and J by 0 bases, with 7 bases between the two germline ends. In DNA form, the CDR3 reads TGTGCCACCAGCACCAGGGACTCCTACAATGAGCAGTTCTTC. Amino acid sequence: CATSTRDSYNEQFF.

The chain combines TRBV10-1 with TRBJ2-1; 7 bases fit TRBD1. Germline CDR1 WNHNN, CDR2 SYGVQD (reference sequence). V lost 3 bases, J lost 2 bases, and 4 bases stayed unmatched. This CDR3 spans 15 amino acids. DNA of the CDR3: TGCGCCAGCAGTGATATCCAGGGGGCCTACAATGAGCAGTTCTTC. This sequence encodes CASSDIQGAYNEQFF.

The rearrangement joins TRBV29-1 to TRBJ2-3; D perhaps matches TRBD2 (6 bases). V was trimmed by 4 bases and J by 4 bases, leaving 21 bases between them. CDR1 SQVTM and CDR2 ANQGSEA come from the germline V gene. The CDR3 has 16 residues. The CDR3 reads CSVGFTLGRRPDTQYF. The CDR3 nucleotides are TGCAGCGTTGGCTTTACGTTAGGGAGGAGGCCAGATACGCAGTATTTT.

The gene calls are TRBV19 and TRBJ2-7; 7 nucleotides agree with TRBD1. The V segment lost 8 bases and the J segment 0 bases; nucleotides outside the gene matches: 10. CDR3 length: 15 amino acids. Germline CDR1 is LNHDA and CDR2 is SQIVND (reference sequence). The CDR3 here is CASFTGTVISYEQYF. The CDR3, as DNA: TGTGCCAGTTTCACCGGGACAGTGATCTCCTACGAGCAGTACTTC.

This clone was counted at least ten times. This sample includes further DNA sequences coding for the same CDR3. V gene TRBV4-1 combines with J gene TRBJ2-7, with D perhaps being TRBD1 or TRBD2 (7 bases each). This CDR3 comprises 17 residues. Looked up from germline, CDR1 is MGHRA and CDR2 is YSYEKL. V dropped 1 base and J dropped 3 bases, with 19 bases sitting between them. In DNA, the CDR3 is TGCGCCAGCAGCCAAGCTCAAGGGGGGGACAGTTACTACGAGCAGTACTTC. Translation gives CASSQAQGGDSYYEQYF.

A note on this clone: Other DNA sequences of this sample code for an identical CDR3. The chain links TRBV7-9 to TRBJ1-5, with D perhaps matching TRBD1 (6 bases). Per the germline V gene, CDR1 is SEHNR and CDR2 is FQNEAQ (reference sequence). Trimming took off 3 bases at V and 1 base at J, with 7 bases between the two ends. The CDR3 has 14 amino acids. The CDR3 loop is CASSLRGSNQPQHF. The CDR3 DNA follows: TGTGCCAGCAGCTTGAGGGGGAGCAATCAGCCCCAGCATTTT.

V and J are TRBV25-1 and TRBJ1-5; 7 nucleotides match TRBD1. The CDR3 has 13 amino acids. After removal of 7 bases from V and 6 bases from J, the junction contained 6 bases not matched to a gene. The germline gives CDR1 MGHDK, CDR2 SYGVNS. The CDR3 nucleotides read TGTGCCAGCAAACAGGGGCCCAGTCAGCCCCAGCATTTT. Protein sequence: CASKQGPSQPQHF. The complete variable domain, with remaining parts taken from reference TRBV25-1 and TRBJ1-5, reads EADIYQTPRYLVIGTGKKITLECSQTMGHDKMYWYQQDPGMELHLIHYSYGVNSTEKGDLSSESTVSRIRTEHFPLTLESARPSHTSQYLCASKQGPSQPQHFGDGTRLSIL.

The chain carries TRBV5-1 and TRBJ2-2; 13 bases match TRBD2. The J segment lost 0 bases and the V segment lost 4 bases, leaving 9 bases of the junction unmatched. In germline, CDR1 is SGHRS, CDR2 YFSETQ. This CDR3 contains 19 residues. CDR3 sequence reads: CASSARTSGSGTNTGELFF. CDR3 coding DNA: TGCGCCAGCAGCGCCCGGACTAGCGGGAGCGGGACGAACACCGGGGAGCTGTTTTTT. Full variable domain (remainder filled in from reference TRBV5-1 and TRBJ2-2): KAGVTQTPRYLIKTRGQQVTLSCSPISGHRSVSWYQQTPGQGLQFLFEYFSETQRNKGNFPGRFSGRQFSNSRSEMNVSTLELGDSALYLCASSARTSGSGTNTGELFFGEGSRLTVL.

The V gene is TRBV5-1, the J gene TRBJ1-1; TRBD1 might be the D (5 bases). CDR1 and CDR2 from the germline V gene are SGHRS and YFSETQ. The CDR3 length is 15 residues. Trimming took 10 bases from V and 1 from J, leaving 20 bases between them. The CDR3 region has the DNA TGCGCCCTAGTTGCTGTGGGCAGGGAGAACACTGAAGCTTTCTTT. Protein sequence: CALVAVGRENTEAFF.

Ten or more counts support this clone. The J gene is TRBJ2-7, the V gene TRBV15, with a weak D call TRBD2 (6 bases). The CDR3 is made up of 18 amino acids. Between the trimmed V and J ends, which lost 0 bases and 2 bases, there was a span of 20 bases. Per germline, CDR1 LNHNV and CDR2 YYDKDF (reference sequence). The CDR3 reads CATSRDRSLGGMTYEQYF. As DNA, the CDR3 is TGTGCCACCAGCAGAGATAGGTCCTTGGGCGGGATGACCTACGAGCAGTACTTC.

This clone was counted a few times. The rearrangement joins TRBV2 to TRBJ2-1; 9 bases match TRBD2. CDR1 is SNHLY and CDR2 is FYNNEI in the germline V gene. The CDR3 spans 16 residues. Trimming took 6 bases from V and 0 from J; bases not matched to a gene: 6. CDR3 DNA sequence: TGTGCCAGCAGGGTGGCTAGCGGGAACTCCTACAATGAGCAGTTCTTC. This gives the protein CASRVASGNSYNEQFF.